These 24 T cell receptor beta chains were all obtained from the same sample, sequenced in a study of early T cells in non-severe SARS-CoV-2 infection. TCRdb used MiXCR to reprocess the 5' RACE reads, holding one entry per CDR3 protein. The sample lists more than 75,000 distinct CDR3 sequences; approximately 13% were seen once. The source material was whole blood. These receptors were obtained from an adult who was a healthcare worker with PCR-confirmed SARS-CoV-2 infection or an uninfected control (not recorded which).

This clonotype was observed a few times. The chain has TRBV6-4 and TRBJ1-1, with TRBD1 matching over 9 bases. This CDR3 has 17 amino acids. The germline gives CDR1 MRHNA, CDR2 SNTAGT. The trim removed 6 bases at V and 0 bases at J, leaving 11 bases unmatched. DNA for the CDR3: TGTGCCAGCAGCCCCAGCGCCGGACAGGGGATGAACACTGAAGCTTTCTTT. Its protein product is CASSPSAGQGMNTEAFF.

This clonotype was counted between two and nine times. The CDR3 nucleotides are TGTGCCAGCAGCCGAGGTGGCACAGATACGCAGTATTTT. Translation gives CASSRGGTDTQYF. This chain connects TRBV7-9 to TRBJ2-3; D remains ambiguous. CDR1 is SEHNR and CDR2 is FQNEAQ in the germline V gene (reference sequence). The CDR3 length is 13 residues. V was pared by 5 bases and J by 1 base, with 7 bases between.

Here the CDR3 reads CSARSRAHGYTF. Written as DNA, the CDR3 is TGCAGTGCTAGAAGCAGGGCCCATGGCTACACCTTC. The chain links TRBV20-1 to TRBJ1-2, with D possibly being TRBD1 (5 bases). The length of the CDR3 is 12 residues. Germline V lookup: CDR1 DFQATT, CDR2 SNEGSKA (reference sequence). V lost 2 bases to trimming and J lost 6 bases, with 10 bases between them.

Ten or more counts support this clonotype. The CDR3, as DNA: TGCAGCGTTGGGGAGGCGGGACTCACAGATACGCAGTATTTT. It yields the protein CSVGEAGLTDTQYF. This rearrangement joins TRBV29-1 to TRBJ2-3; TRBD2 might be the D (6 bases). The germline CDR1 and CDR2 sequences are SQVTM and ANQGSEA. CDR3 size: 14 residues. Trimming removed 4 bases from V and 2 bases from J, with 13 bases in between.

This chain uses TRBV29-1 with TRBJ1-1, with D uncertain. V lost 6 bases and J 5 bases, leaving 10 bases between the germline ends. Germline loops: CDR1 SQVTM, CDR2 ANQGSEA. The CDR3 is made up of 11 amino acids. The DNA for the CDR3 is TGCAGCGTCCAAGACCGGACTGAAGCTTTCTTT. Residues: CSVQDRTEAFF.

The V and J genes are TRBV6-5 and TRBJ2-1; no definite D call. This CDR3 is 14 amino acids long. Germline CDR1 and CDR2: MNHEY and SVGAGI. The V gene lost 3 bases and the J gene lost 0 bases, with 6 bases spanning the gap. The CDR3 loop is CASSYRDSYNEQFF. DNA of the CDR3: TGTGCCAGCAGTTATAGAGACTCCTACAATGAGCAGTTCTTC.

This clonotype turned up a few times. The chain couples TRBV30 to TRBJ2-1; D is perhaps TRBD2 (5 bases). Germline assignment: CDR1 GTSNPN and CDR2 SVGIG (reference sequence). The CDR3 spans 13 residues. The V gene lost 1 base and the J gene lost 9 bases, with 13 bases spanning the gap. This CDR3 is CAWSARGFGEQFF. The CDR3 nucleotides read TGTGCCTGGAGTGCTCGGGGTTTTGGTGAGCAGTTCTTC.

This clonotype was picked up many times. The CDR3 here is CSAPSGRPRGAFF. CDR3 sequence (DNA): TGCAGTGCTCCCTCGGGGCGGCCGCGCGGTGCTTTCTTT. This chain joins TRBV20-1 and TRBJ1-1; D perhaps matches TRBD1 (5 bases). V lost 5 bases to trimming and J lost 11 bases, with 21 bases between them. Germline V gives CDR1 DFQATT, CDR2 SNEGSKA (reference sequence). There are 13 residues in the CDR3.

This clonotype has ten or more counts. The chain combines TRBV29-1 with TRBJ2-4, with 7 nucleotides matching TRBD1. Germline lookup yields CDR1 SQVTM and CDR2 ANQGSEA. Trimming removed 6 bases from V and 6 bases from J; junction bases left unmatched: 17. This CDR3 has 16 residues. The DNA of the CDR3 is TGCAGCGTCCTTCGCCCGGACAGGAAGTTCGGAAACATTCAGTACTTC. It translates to CSVLRPDRKFGNIQYF.

The rearrangement links TRBV12-3 or TRBV12-4 to TRBJ1-2; no clear D. This CDR3 has 13 amino acids. Trimming left V 6 bases short and J 3 bases short, with 11 bases between. CDR3 in DNA: TGTGCCAGCAGCCCCCGTAAAGACTATGGCTACACCTTC. Translating gives CASSPRKDYGYTF.

CDR3 in amino acids: CASSTGGKDEQYF. The CDR3, as DNA: TGTGCCAGCAGTACGGGGGGGAAGGACGAGCAGTACTTC. The rearrangement joins TRBV6-2 or TRBV6-3 to TRBJ2-7; 8 bases align to TRBD2. V lost 5 bases to trimming and J lost 5 bases; unmatched junction nucleotides: 5. This CDR3 has 13 residues. Germline lookup yields CDR1 MNHEY and CDR2 SVGEGT.

This clonotype occurred a few times. CDR3 protein: CASSLEDGRTGELFF. The DNA for the CDR3 is TGTGCCAGCAGCTTAGAGGACGGACGCACCGGGGAGCTGTTTTTT. This chain links TRBV7-9 with TRBJ2-2; D call uncertain. CDR1 is SEHNR and CDR2 is FQNEAQ in the germline V gene (reference sequence). This CDR3 spans 15 amino acids. V dropped 1 base and J dropped 4 bases, with 10 bases sitting between them.

This clonotype was found a few times. This chain links TRBV25-1 with TRBJ2-7; tentative D call: TRBD1 (5 bases). CDR3 size: 12 residues. V lost 2 bases to trimming and J lost 5 bases, with 7 bases between them. Germline V lookup: CDR1 MGHDK, CDR2 SYGVNS. The CDR3 is CASSEKGNEQYF. The CDR3 region has the DNA TGTGCCAGCAGTGAAAAGGGGAACGAGCAGTACTTC.

This clonotype has at least ten counts. The chain employs TRBV30 and TRBJ1-4; D is possibly TRBD1 (6 bases). Trimming removed 3 bases from V and 2 bases from J, with 13 bases in between. The germline V gene encodes CDR1 GTSNPN and CDR2 SVGIG (reference sequence). CDR3 length: 15 amino acids. The CDR3 coding sequence is TGTGCCTGGAGCGGGGGCATTGATACTAATGAAAAACTGTTTTTT. Translation: CAWSGGIDTNEKLFF.

This clonotype came up many times. The chain couples TRBV20-1 to TRBJ1-1, with D maybe TRBD1 (5 bases). In germline, CDR1 is DFQATT, CDR2 SNEGSKA (reference sequence). The CDR3 spans 14 residues. V gave up 6 bases and J gave up 5 bases, with 19 bases separating them. The CDR3 reads CSAFWDREETEAFF. DNA of the CDR3: TGCAGTGCATTTTGGGACCGTGAGGAGACTGAAGCTTTCTTT.

This chain links TRBV21-1 with TRBJ2-1; the D call TRBD2 from the table was never checked on the DNA. TRBV21-1 has pseudogene status. This CDR3 comprises 16 residues. The CDR3 here is CASSKPASGDNNEQFF. CDR3 sequence (DNA): TGTGCCAGCAGCAAACCCGCTAGCGGAGATAACAATGAGCAGTTCTTC.

This clonotype has at least ten counts. The chain couples TRBV29-1 to TRBJ2-7, with TRBD1 identical over 7 bases. Trimming cost V 3 bases and J 3 bases; bases outside gene matches: 5. Germline-derived CDR1 and CDR2 are SQVTM and ANQGSEA. The CDR3 is made up of 13 amino acids. This chain's CDR3 is CSVEGDRYYEQYF. The CDR3 DNA reads TGCAGCGTTGAGGGGGACAGATACTACGAGCAGTACTTC.

This chain connects TRBV6-1 to TRBJ1-2; D is possibly TRBD1 (5 bases). The V gene lost 8 bases and the J gene lost 3 bases, with 10 bases spanning the gap. CDR3 length: 12 amino acids. The germline CDR1 and CDR2 sequences are MNHNS and SASEGT. In DNA form, the CDR3 reads TGTGCCAGCTGGGGGGGATACTATGGCTACACCTTC. Its protein product is CASWGGYYGYTF.

V usage is TRBV29-1 and J usage is TRBJ2-7; possibly TRBD1 or TRBD2 for D (6 bases each). The length of the CDR3 is 15 residues. Germline V gene sequence: CDR1 SQVTM, CDR2 ANQGSEA. V dropped 7 bases and J dropped 3 bases, with 22 bases sitting between them. The CDR3 here is CSAYKGKQGGYEQYF. CDR3 DNA sequence: TGCAGCGCCTACAAAGGGAAACAGGGAGGCTACGAGCAGTACTTC.

A few counts support this clonotype. The rearrangement uses TRBV5-1 and TRBJ2-7, with TRBD1 as a possible D gene (5 bases). From germline, CDR1 is SGHRS and CDR2 YFSETQ. Trimming cost V 0 bases and J 4 bases, with 8 bases left between them. The CDR3 totals 13 residues. The CDR3 region is CASSLGPGYEQYF. CDR3 coding DNA: TGCGCCAGCAGCTTGGGCCCAGGGTACGAGCAGTACTTC.

There are many counts of this clonotype. The V call is TRBV7-9, the J call TRBJ2-7; the D gene is possibly TRBD2 (5 bases). V was cut by 4 bases and J by 6 bases, with 10 bases left in between. CDR1 is SEHNR and CDR2 is FQNEAQ in the germline V gene (reference sequence). This CDR3 has 12 amino acids. The CDR3 sequence is CASSSLAGEQYF. As DNA, the CDR3 is TGTGCCAGCAGCTCACTGGCGGGCGAGCAGTACTTC.

This clonotype has ten or more counts. V is TRBV19 and J is TRBJ1-2; no clear D. Deletions cut 7 bases from V and 5 bases from J, with 14 bases between. The V gene's germline CDR1 is LNHDA and CDR2 SQIVND (reference sequence). The CDR3 length is 13 residues. Here the CDR3 reads CASTVDGTYGYTF. CDR3 in DNA: TGTGCCAGTACCGTGGACGGCACTTATGGCTACACCTTC.

The rearrangement joins TRBV12-3 or TRBV12-4 to TRBJ2-5; no clear D. There are 11 residues in the CDR3. Trimming removed 7 bases at V and 5 bases at J, with 8 bases between. The CDR3 sequence: CASTQAETQYF. The CDR3, as DNA: TGTGCCAGCACCCAGGCGGAGACCCAGTACTTC.

CDR3 residues: CASSRTGGTEAFF. CDR3 sequence (DNA): TGCGCCAGCAGCCGGACAGGGGGCACTGAAGCTTTCTTT. The chain couples TRBV5-1 to TRBJ1-1; 10 bases map to TRBD1. Germline CDR1 is SGHRS and CDR2 is YFSETQ. Losses at the gene ends were 4 bases for V and 4 bases for J; bases not matched to a gene: 1. This CDR3 has 13 residues.